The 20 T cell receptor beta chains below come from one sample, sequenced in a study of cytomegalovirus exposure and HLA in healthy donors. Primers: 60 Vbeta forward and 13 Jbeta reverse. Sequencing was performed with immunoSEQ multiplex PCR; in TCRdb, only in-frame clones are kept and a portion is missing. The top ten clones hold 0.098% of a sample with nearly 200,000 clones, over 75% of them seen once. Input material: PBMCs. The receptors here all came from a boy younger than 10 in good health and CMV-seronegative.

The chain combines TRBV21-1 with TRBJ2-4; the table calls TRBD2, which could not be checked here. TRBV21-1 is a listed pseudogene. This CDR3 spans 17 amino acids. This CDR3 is CASNIILLRLTKNIQYF. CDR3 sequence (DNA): TGTGCCAGCAATATAATCCTACTTCGGTTAACCAAAAACATTCAGTACTTC.

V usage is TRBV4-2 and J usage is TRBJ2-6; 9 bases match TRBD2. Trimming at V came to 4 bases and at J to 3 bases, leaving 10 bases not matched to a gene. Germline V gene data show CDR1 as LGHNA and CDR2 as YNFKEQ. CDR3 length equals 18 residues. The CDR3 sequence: CASSLRVAGDGGANVLTF. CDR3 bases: TGTGCCAGCAGCCTTAGGGTAGCGGGGGATGGTGGGGCCAACGTCCTGACTTTC.

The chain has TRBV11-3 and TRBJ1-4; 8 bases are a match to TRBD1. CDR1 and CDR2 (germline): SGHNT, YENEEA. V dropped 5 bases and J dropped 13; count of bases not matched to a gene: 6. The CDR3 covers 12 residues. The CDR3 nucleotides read TGTGCCAGCAGCCCAGGGGGCCGAGGACTGTTTTTT. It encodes CASSPGGRGLFF.

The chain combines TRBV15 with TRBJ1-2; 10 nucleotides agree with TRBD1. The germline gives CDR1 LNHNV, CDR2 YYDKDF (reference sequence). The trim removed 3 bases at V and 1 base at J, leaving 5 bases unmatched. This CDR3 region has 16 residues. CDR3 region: CATSSRDRGYNYGYTF. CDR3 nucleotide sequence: TGTGCCACCAGCAGCCGGGACAGGGGTTATAACTATGGCTACACCTTC.

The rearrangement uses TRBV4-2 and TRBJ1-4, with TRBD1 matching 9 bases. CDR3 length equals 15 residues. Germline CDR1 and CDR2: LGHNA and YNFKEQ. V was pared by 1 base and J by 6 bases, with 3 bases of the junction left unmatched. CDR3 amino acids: CASSQAWTGDEKLFF. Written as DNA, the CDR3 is TGTGCCAGCAGCCAAGCGTGGACAGGGGATGAAAAACTGTTTTTT.

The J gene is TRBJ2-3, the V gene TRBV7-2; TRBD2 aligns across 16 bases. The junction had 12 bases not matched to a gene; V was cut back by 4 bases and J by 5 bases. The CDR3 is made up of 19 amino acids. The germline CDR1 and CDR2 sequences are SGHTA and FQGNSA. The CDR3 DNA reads TGTGCCAGCAGCTCCAGGGGACTAGCGGGGGGGGTCGTGAGAGATACGCAGTATTTT. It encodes CASSSRGLAGGVVRDTQYF.

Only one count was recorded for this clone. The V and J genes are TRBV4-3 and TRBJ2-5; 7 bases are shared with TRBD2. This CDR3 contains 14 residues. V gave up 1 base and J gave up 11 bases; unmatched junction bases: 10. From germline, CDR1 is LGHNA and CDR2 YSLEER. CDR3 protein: CASSQGGGSGEQYF. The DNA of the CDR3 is TGCGCCAGCAGCCAAGGGGGGGGATCTGGAGAGCAGTACTTC.

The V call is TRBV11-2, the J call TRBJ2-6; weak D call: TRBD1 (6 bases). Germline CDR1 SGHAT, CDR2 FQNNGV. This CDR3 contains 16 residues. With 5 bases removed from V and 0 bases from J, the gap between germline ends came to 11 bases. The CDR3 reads CASSTRQDSGANVLTF. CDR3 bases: TGTGCCAGCAGCACCCGACAGGACTCTGGGGCCAACGTCCTGACTTTC.

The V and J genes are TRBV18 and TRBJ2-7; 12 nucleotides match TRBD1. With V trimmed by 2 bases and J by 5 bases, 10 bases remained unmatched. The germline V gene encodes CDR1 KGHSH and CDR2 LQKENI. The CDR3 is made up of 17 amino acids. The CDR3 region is CASSPSTSGQGANEQYF. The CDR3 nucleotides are TGTGCCAGCTCACCATCCACCTCGGGACAGGGGGCAAACGAGCAGTACTTC. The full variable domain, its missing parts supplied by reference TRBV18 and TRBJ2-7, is NAGVMQNPRHLVRRRGQEARLRCSPMKGHSHVYWYRQLPEEGLKFMVYLQKENIIDESGMPKERFSAEFPKEGPSILRIQQVVRGDSAAYFCASSPSTSGQGANEQYFGPGTRLTVT.

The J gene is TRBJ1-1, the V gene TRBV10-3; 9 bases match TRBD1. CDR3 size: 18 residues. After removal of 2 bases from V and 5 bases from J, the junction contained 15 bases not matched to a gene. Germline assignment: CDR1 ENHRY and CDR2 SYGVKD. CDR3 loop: CAISERGAGGQGITEAFF. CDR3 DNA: TGTGCCATCAGTGAGAGGGGGGCCGGTGGACAGGGGATTACTGAAGCTTTCTTT.

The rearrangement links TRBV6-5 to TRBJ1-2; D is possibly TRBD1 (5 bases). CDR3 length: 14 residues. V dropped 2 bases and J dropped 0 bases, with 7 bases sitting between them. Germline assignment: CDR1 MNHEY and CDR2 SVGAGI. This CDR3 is CASSYRGTNYGYTF. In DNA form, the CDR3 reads TGTGCCAGCAGTTACAGGGGAACTAACTATGGCTACACCTTC.

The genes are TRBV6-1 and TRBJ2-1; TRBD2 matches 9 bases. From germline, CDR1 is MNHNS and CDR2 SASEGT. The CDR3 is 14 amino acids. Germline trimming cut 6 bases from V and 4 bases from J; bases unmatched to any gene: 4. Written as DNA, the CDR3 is TGTGCCAGCAGCTGGCGGGGGGGTTACAATGAGCAGTTCTTC. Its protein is CASSWRGGYNEQFF.

CDR3 amino acids: CASSIGTGSTDTQYF. The CDR3 DNA sequence: TGTGCCAGTAGTATAGGGACAGGGAGCACAGATACGCAGTATTTT. The chain recombines TRBV19 with TRBJ2-3, with 8 bases fitting TRBD1. The ends lost 1 base at V and 0 bases at J; junction bases unmatched: 0. Germline V lookup: CDR1 LNHDA, CDR2 SQIVND (reference sequence). The length of the CDR3 is 15 residues. Supplemented by reference TRBV19 and TRBJ2-3, the full variable domain reads DGGITQSPKYLFRKEGQNVTLSCEQNLNHDAMYWYRQDPGQGLRLIYYSQIVNDFQKGDIAEGYSVSREKKESFPLTVTSAQKNPTAFYLCASSIGTGSTDTQYFGPGTRLTVL.

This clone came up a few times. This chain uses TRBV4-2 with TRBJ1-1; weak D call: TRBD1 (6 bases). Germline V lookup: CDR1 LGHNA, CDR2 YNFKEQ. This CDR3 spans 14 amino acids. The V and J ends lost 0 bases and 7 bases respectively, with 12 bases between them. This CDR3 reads CASSQEVQGNEAFF. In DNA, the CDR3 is TGTGCCAGCAGCCAAGAGGTCCAGGGGAATGAAGCTTTCTTT.

CDR3 nucleotides: TGTGCCAGCAGCTTGGCGGGACAGGTTAATGGCTACACCTTC. This encodes CASSLAGQVNGYTF. The chain carries TRBV7-8 and TRBJ1-2, with TRBD1 matching 8 bases. The CDR3 spans 14 residues. Per the germline V gene, CDR1 is SGHVS and CDR2 is FQNEAQ. V gave up 3 bases and J gave up 6 bases; unmatched junction bases: 6.

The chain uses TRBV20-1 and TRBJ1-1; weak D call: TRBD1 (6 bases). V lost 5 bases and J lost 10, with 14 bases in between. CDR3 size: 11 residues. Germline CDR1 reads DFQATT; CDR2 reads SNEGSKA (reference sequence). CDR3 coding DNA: TGCAGTGCTGGAACAGGGTACGGAGCTTTCTTT. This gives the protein CSAGTGYGAFF.

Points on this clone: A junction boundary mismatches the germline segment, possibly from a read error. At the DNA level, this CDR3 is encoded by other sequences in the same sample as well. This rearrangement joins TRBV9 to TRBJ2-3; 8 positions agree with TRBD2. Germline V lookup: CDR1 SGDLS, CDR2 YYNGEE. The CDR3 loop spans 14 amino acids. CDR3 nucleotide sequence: TGTGCCAGCAGCCCGCGGGGGGCGCAAGATACTCAGTATTTT. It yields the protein CASSPRGAQDTQYF. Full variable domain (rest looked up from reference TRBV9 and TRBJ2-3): DSGVTQTPKHLITATGQRVTLRCSPRSGDLSVYWYQQSLDQGLQFLIQYYNGEERAKGNILERFSAQQFPDLHSELNLSSLELGDSALYFCASSPRGAQDTQYFGPGTRLTVL.

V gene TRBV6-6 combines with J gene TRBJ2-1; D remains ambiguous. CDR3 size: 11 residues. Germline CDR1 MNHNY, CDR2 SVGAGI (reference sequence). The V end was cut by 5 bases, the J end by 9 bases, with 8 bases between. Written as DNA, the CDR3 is TGTGCCAGCAGTCCGAGATTTGAGCAGTTCTTC. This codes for CASSPRFEQFF.

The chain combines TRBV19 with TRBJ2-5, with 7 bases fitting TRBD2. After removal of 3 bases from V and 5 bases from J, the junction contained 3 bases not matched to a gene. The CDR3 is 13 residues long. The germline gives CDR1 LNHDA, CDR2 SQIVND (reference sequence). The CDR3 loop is CASSMGSGETQYF. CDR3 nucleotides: TGTGCCAGTAGTATGGGTAGCGGGGAGACCCAGTACTTC.

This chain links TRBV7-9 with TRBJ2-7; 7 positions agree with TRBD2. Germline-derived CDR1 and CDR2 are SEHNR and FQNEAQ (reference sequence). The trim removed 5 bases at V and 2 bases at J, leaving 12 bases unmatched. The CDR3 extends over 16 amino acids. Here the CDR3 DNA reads TGTGCCAGCAGCCCAACCGCGAGTCGGGGGGCCTACGAGCAGTACTTC. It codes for CASSPTASRGAYEQYF. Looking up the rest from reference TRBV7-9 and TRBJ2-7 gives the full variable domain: DTGVSQNPRHKITKRGQNVTFRCDPISEHNRLYWYRQTLGQGPEFLTYFQNEAQLEKSRLLSDRFSAERPKGSFSTLEIQRTEQGDSAMYLCASSPTASRGAYEQYFGPGTRLTVT.